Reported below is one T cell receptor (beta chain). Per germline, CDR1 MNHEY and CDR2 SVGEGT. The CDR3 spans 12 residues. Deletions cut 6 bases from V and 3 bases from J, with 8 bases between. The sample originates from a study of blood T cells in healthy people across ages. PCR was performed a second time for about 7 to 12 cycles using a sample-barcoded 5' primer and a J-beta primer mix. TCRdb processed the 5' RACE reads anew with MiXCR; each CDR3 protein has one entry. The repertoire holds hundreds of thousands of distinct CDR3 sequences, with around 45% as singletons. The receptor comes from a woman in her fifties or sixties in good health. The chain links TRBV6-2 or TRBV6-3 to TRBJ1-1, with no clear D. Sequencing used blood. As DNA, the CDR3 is TGTGCCAGCAGGGAGGCGGACACTGAAGCTTTCTTT. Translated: CASREADTEAFF.